This T cell receptor beta chain derives from a study of cytomegalovirus exposure and HLA in healthy donors. General study results and limits: There were a few CMV-associated chains whose specificity for CMV antigens was confirmed in vitro. Looking again later, the authors saw that most CMV-associated TCR beta chains seemed HLA-restricted. About 87% or about 30% of the time was how often most TCR beta V segments were productive, according to an earlier analysis.

A note on this clone: The antigen remains unidentified.

The CDR3 is made up of 14 amino acids. Losses at the gene ends were 8 bases for V and 6 bases for J; bases not matched to a gene: 12. Germline V lookup: CDR1 SQVTM, CDR2 ANQGSEA. PCR involved 60 Vbeta and 13 Jbeta primers. TCRdb keeps only in-frame clones here, not all; method: immunoSEQ multiplex PCR. Among 200,000 to 300,000 clones, 82% were seen once, and the ten largest hold 5% to 6.5%. The source of this sequence is a woman aged 35 to 49 in good health and CMV-seropositive. The chain employs TRBV29-1 and TRBJ2-1, with 8 bases identical to TRBD2. Specimen: PBMCs. The DNA of the CDR3 is TGCAGCACAGACAGGACTAGCCCCGGCAATGAGCAGTTCTTC. Its translation is CSTDRTSPGNEQFF.